This record concerns one T cell receptor (beta chain) sequence. Authors' data handling: The authors estimated nucleated cell counts from reference gene primer amplification. Profiled with immunoSEQ multiplex PCR; TCRdb holds only in-frame clones, not every one. That table furnishes V, J and clone size, whereas the DNA furnished D and trimming. Of some 130,000 clones detected, about 91% appear once; the ten largest clones hold 10%. The data stem from a study of blood T cell repertoires in COVID-19. As for the study in general: The United States, Italy and Spain were the sources of the acute and convalescent COVID-19 samples. The cDNA or gDNA used as material had been derived from T cells, B-cell-depleted T cells, or PBMCs.

The J segment lost 5 bases and the V segment lost 7 bases, leaving 9 bases of the junction unmatched. Germline CDR1 and CDR2: SQVTM and ANQGSEA. This CDR3 spans 13 amino acids. Sequenced: peripheral blood. This receptor was identified in a man aged 50 or older with acute or convalescent COVID-19. This chain links TRBV29-1 with TRBJ2-5; 8 bases agree with TRBD1. The CDR3 here is CSGRQGAGETQYF. CDR3 DNA: TGCAGCGGCCGGCAGGGGGCGGGGGAGACCCAGTACTTC.